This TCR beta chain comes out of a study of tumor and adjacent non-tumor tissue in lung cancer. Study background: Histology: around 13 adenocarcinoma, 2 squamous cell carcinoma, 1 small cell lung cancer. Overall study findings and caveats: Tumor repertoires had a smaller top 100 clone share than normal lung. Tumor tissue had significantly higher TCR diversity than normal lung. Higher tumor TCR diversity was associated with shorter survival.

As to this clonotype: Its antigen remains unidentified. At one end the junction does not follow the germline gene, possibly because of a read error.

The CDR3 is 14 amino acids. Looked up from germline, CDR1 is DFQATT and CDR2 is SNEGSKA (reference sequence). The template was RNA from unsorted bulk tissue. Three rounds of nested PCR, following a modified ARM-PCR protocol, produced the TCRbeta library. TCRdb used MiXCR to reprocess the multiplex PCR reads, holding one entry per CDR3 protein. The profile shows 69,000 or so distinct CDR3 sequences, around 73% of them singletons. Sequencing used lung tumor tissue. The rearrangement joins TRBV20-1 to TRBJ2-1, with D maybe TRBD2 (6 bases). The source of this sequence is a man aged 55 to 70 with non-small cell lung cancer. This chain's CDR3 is CGALPGDGYNEQFF. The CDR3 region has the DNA TGCGGTGCACTGCCGGGAGACGGGTACAATGAGCAGTTCTTC.